The 32 T cell receptor beta chains below were found in one sample sequenced in a study of Graves' ophthalmopathy and Graves' hyperthyroidism. From RNA, the CDR3 regions of TCR beta chains were amplified and sequenced. Following a first-round RT-PCR that used HTBI primers, a second-round multiplex PCR was carried out. TCRdb redid the calling of the multiplex PCR reads with MiXCR, one entry per CDR3 protein. This sample carries around 1,000,000 distinct CDR3 sequences, about 40% of them seen once, and the ten largest clones take around 10%. The sample taken for sequencing was peripheral blood or thyroid tissue (not recorded which). The receptors shown here come from an adult man with Graves' hyperthyroidism.

The chain links TRBV19 to TRBJ1-1; TRBD1 matches at 9 bases. Germline V gene data show CDR1 as LNHDA and CDR2 as SQIVND (reference sequence). The length of the CDR3 is 15 residues. The V and J ends lost 9 bases and 5 bases, in that order; junction bases with no gene match: 13. The CDR3 protein is CASSHGTGKRTEAFF. In DNA form, the CDR3 reads TGTGCCAGCAGCCACGGGACAGGGAAGAGGACTGAAGCTTTCTTT. The variable domain in full, with the rest retrieved from reference TRBV19 and TRBJ1-1, is DGGITQSPKYLFRKEGQNVTLSCEQNLNHDAMYWYRQDPGQGLRLIYYSQIVNDFQKGDIAEGYSVSREKKESFPLTVTSAQKNPTAFYLCASSHGTGKRTEAFFGQGTRLTVV.

Here the CDR3 DNA reads TGCGCCAGCAGCTTGGCCGGCGGGGAGACCCAGCATTTT. It codes for CASSLAGGETQHF. V usage is TRBV5-1 and J usage is TRBJ1-5; D is unclear. CDR3 length: 13 residues. Germline loops: CDR1 SGHRS, CDR2 YFSETQ. V was pared by 0 bases and J by 11 bases, with 12 bases between. Together with reference TRBV5-1 and TRBJ1-5, the CDR3 gives the full variable domain: KAGVTQTPRYLIKTRGQQVTLSCSPISGHRSVSWYQQTPGQGLQFLFEYFSETQRNKGNFPGRFSGRQFSNSRSEMNVSTLELGDSALYLCASSLAGGETQHFGDGTRLSIL.

This clonotype has ten or more counts. The chain links TRBV19 to TRBJ2-2, with D tentatively TRBD1 (5 bases). Per the germline V gene, CDR1 is LNHDA and CDR2 is SQIVND (reference sequence). This CDR3 is built from 14 residues. The V end was cut by 8 bases, the J end by 3 bases, with 13 bases between. The CDR3 DNA reads as TGTGCCAGTCGCGGTCAAGGGGACACCGGGGAGCTGTTTTTT. Encoded protein: CASRGQGDTGELFF.

The chain recombines TRBV7-9 with TRBJ2-1; 7 bases fit TRBD1. V lost 5 bases and J lost 7; bases outside the gene matches: 8. CDR3 size: 14 residues. Germline values: CDR1 SEHNR, CDR2 FQNEAQ (reference sequence). The CDR3 loop reads CASSPQPGQNEQFF. The CDR3 bases are TGTGCCAGCAGCCCCCAACCGGGACAGAATGAGCAGTTCTTC.

This clonotype was seen many times. The rearrangement uses TRBV7-8 and TRBJ2-7, with TRBD2 identical over 13 bases. The CDR3 has 16 residues. Trimming removed 1 base from V and 5 bases from J; junction bases left unmatched: 5. The germline V gene has CDR1 SGHVS and CDR2 FQNEAQ. The CDR3 region is CASSLVRGLAGDEQYF. The CDR3 region has the DNA TGTGCCAGCAGCTTAGTGCGCGGACTAGCGGGAGACGAGCAGTACTTC.

The rearrangement joins TRBV11-2 to TRBJ2-5; D not resolved. Trimming took 6 bases from V and 9 from J, leaving 14 bases between them. Germline CDR1 SGHAT, CDR2 FQNNGV. There are 12 residues in the CDR3. CDR3 in DNA: TGTGCCAGCAGGCTCGTGGGTGGGGCCCAGTACTTC. This sequence encodes CASRLVGGAQYF. Full variable domain (rest looked up from reference TRBV11-2 and TRBJ2-5): EAGVAQSPRYKIIEKRQSVAFWCNPISGHATLYWYQQILGQGPKLLIQFQNNGVVDDSQLPKDRFSAERLKGVDSTLKIQPAKLEDSAVYLCASRLVGGAQYFGPGTRLLVL.

CDR3 bases: TGTGCCAGCAGTTTATCGGACAGGGCAGCGAATTCACCCCTCCACTTT. It encodes CASSLSDRAANSPLHF. The gene calls are TRBV25-1 and TRBJ1-6, with 8 bases lining up with TRBD1. Germline V gene lookup returns CDR1 MGHDK and CDR2 SYGVNS. The CDR3 extends over 16 amino acids. Trimming at V came to 5 bases and at J to 7 bases, leaving 10 bases not matched to a gene.

To note about this clonotype: This may stem from a read error, because a much larger clone lies one nucleotide away. The rearrangement uses TRBV20-1 and TRBJ1-1; tentative D call: TRBD1 (5 bases). V lost 5 bases to trimming and J lost 4 bases, with 17 bases between them. The CDR3 has 14 residues. The germline V gene has CDR1 DFQATT and CDR2 SNEGSKA (reference sequence). In nucleotides, the CDR3 is TGCAGTGCTGGGGGTCCCCCCCCGGGCACTGAAGCTTTCTTT. Amino acids: CSAGGPPPGTEAFF.

With regard to this clonotype: A single base separates this from a much larger clone, so it may be a read error. The V call is TRBV5-1, the J call TRBJ2-5; possibly TRBD1 for D (5 bases). The ends were cut back, 5 bases at V and 5 bases at J, with 13 bases in the middle. The germline gives CDR1 SGHRS, CDR2 YFSETQ. This CDR3 is built from 13 residues. The CDR3 coding sequence is TGCGCCAGCAGTCCAGGGTATGAGGAGACCCAGTACTTC. Translated, it gives CASSPGYEETQYF.

The CDR3 region is CASSLNHGKYGYTF. The CDR3 DNA reads TGTGCCAGTAGTCTTAATCATGGAAAATATGGCTACACCTTC. The V and J genes are TRBV19 and TRBJ1-2; D is unresolved. Trimming took 5 bases from V and 5 from J, leaving 15 bases between them. The CDR3 loop spans 14 amino acids. Germline CDR1 reads LNHDA; CDR2 reads SQIVND (reference sequence).

This clonotype was detected ten times or more. V usage is TRBV20-1 and J usage is TRBJ1-2, with a tentative D call TRBD1 (5 bases). The V gene's germline CDR1 is DFQATT and CDR2 SNEGSKA (reference sequence). V lost 6 bases and J 1 base, leaving 9 bases between the germline ends. The length of the CDR3 is 12 residues. The CDR3 reads CSAPDSNYGYTF. The CDR3 coding sequence is TGCAGTGCGCCCGACAGTAACTATGGCTACACCTTC.

This clonotype has at least ten counts. This rearrangement joins TRBV5-1 to TRBJ2-5, with unresolved D. In germline, CDR1 is SGHRS, CDR2 YFSETQ. The CDR3 extends over 11 amino acids. The ends were cut back, 4 bases at V and 5 bases at J, with 6 bases in the middle. The CDR3 sequence is CASSMTETQYF. As DNA, the CDR3 is TGCGCCAGCAGCATGACTGAGACCCAGTACTTC.

This clonotype was picked up many times. V and J are TRBV9 and TRBJ2-7, with TRBD1 matching over 11 bases. The germline V gene has CDR1 SGDLS and CDR2 YYNGEE. The junction had 6 bases not matched to a gene; V was cut back by 4 bases and J by 3 bases. This CDR3 comprises 15 residues. CDR3: CASSKEGTGGYEQYF. The CDR3 DNA reads TGTGCCAGCAGCAAGGAGGGGACAGGGGGCTACGAGCAGTACTTC.

This chain joins TRBV25-1 and TRBJ1-1, with a possible D match to TRBD1 (5 bases). This CDR3 has 11 residues. V gave up 4 bases and J gave up 11 bases, with 11 bases separating them. Germline CDR1 MGHDK, CDR2 SYGVNS. The CDR3 DNA sequence: TGTGCCAGCAGTGCAGGGAACAAGGCTTTCTTT. It encodes CASSAGNKAFF.

V is TRBV2 and J is TRBJ2-2; 10 bases are shared with TRBD2. CDR1 is SNHLY and CDR2 is FYNNEI in the germline V gene. The CDR3 has 15 residues. The ends lost 7 bases at V and 5 bases at J; junction bases unmatched: 7. CDR3 sequence (DNA): TGTGCCAGCATGGCTAGCGGGAGTCGTACCGGGGAGCTGTTTTTT. It codes for CASMASGSRTGELFF.

CDR3 bases: TGTGCCAGCAGCTTAGTTGCGCAGGGTTCGCGCAATCAGCCCCAGCATTTT. This translates into CASSLVAQGSRNQPQHF. This chain uses TRBV7-9 with TRBJ1-5; D is perhaps TRBD1 (5 bases). The length of the CDR3 is 17 residues. Germline V CDR1 and CDR2: SEHNR, FQNEAQ (reference sequence). The ends were cut back, 1 base at V and 2 bases at J, with 15 bases in the middle.

The chain uses TRBV14 and TRBJ2-7; TRBD2 matches at 9 bases. Per germline, CDR1 SGHDN and CDR2 FVKESK. Trimming at V came to 6 bases and at J to 6 bases, leaving 9 bases not matched to a gene. This CDR3 has 14 residues. The CDR3, as DNA: TGTGCCAGCAGACGGGGACTAGCTTTCTCCGAGCAGTACTTC. Translating it yields CASRRGLAFSEQYF.

This clonotype came up many times. V is TRBV7-8 and J is TRBJ1-1; D perhaps matches TRBD1 (5 bases). Trimming cost V 0 bases and J 1 base, with 18 bases left between them. Germline V gene lookup returns CDR1 SGHVS and CDR2 FQNEAQ. The length of the CDR3 is 18 residues. CDR3 bases: TGTGCCAGCAGCTTAGCGCGGGTAGGGTGGGGCGAGAACACTGAAGCTTTCTTT. Protein: CASSLARVGWGENTEAFF.

This clonotype was found once. This chain uses TRBV6-6 with TRBJ2-6; the match to TRBD1 covers 11 bases. The CDR3 spans 19 residues. Trimming removed 2 bases from V and 4 bases from J; junction bases left unmatched: 10. CDR1 and CDR2 from the germline V gene are MNHNY and SVGAGI (reference sequence). CDR3 nucleotide sequence: TGTGCCAGCAGTTACGGACAGGGGGCCGATACGGTAGGGGCCAACGTCCTGACTTTC. Translation gives CASSYGQGADTVGANVLTF.

V gene TRBV12-3 or TRBV12-4 combines with J gene TRBJ2-7, with a weak D call TRBD2 (7 bases). The CDR3 covers 16 residues. Trimming removed 6 bases at V and 2 bases at J, with 20 bases between. The CDR3 here is CASSPLVGGGAYEQYF. CDR3 DNA sequence: TGTGCCAGCAGCCCCCTTGTGGGAGGGGGGGCCTACGAGCAGTACTTC.

A few counts support this clonotype. V is TRBV30 and J is TRBJ1-1, with a tentative D call TRBD1 (5 bases). The CDR3 is made up of 13 amino acids. Trimming took off 3 bases at V and 3 bases at J, with 11 bases between the two ends. Per the germline V gene, CDR1 is GTSNPN and CDR2 is SVGIG (reference sequence). CDR3 nucleotide sequence: TGTGCCTGGAGACAGGAGCGGGACACTGAAGCTTTCTTT. Residues: CAWRQERDTEAFF.

This clonotype was seen more than once but under ten times. This sequence joins TRBV12-3 or TRBV12-4 and TRBJ1-2, with TRBD1 identical over 7 bases. The V segment lost 5 bases and the J segment 8 bases; nucleotides outside the gene matches: 8. The CDR3 has 13 amino acids. The CDR3 sequence is CASSNRDSPGYTF. The CDR3 nucleotides read TGTGCCAGCAGTAACCGGGACAGTCCGGGCTACACCTTC.

This clonotype was detected many times. The CDR3 DNA reads TGTGCCAGCACCCACCGTTGGGCGAACACTGAAGCTTTCTTT. Amino acid sequence: CASTHRWANTEAFF. The J gene is TRBJ1-1, the V gene TRBV2; D remains unclear. The V gene lost 7 bases and the J gene lost 1 base, with 13 bases spanning the gap. Germline-derived CDR1 and CDR2 are SNHLY and FYNNEI. The CDR3 contains 14 residues.

The rearrangement uses TRBV9 and TRBJ1-4; D may be TRBD1 (5 bases). Germline CDR1 reads SGDLS; CDR2 reads YYNGEE. The length of the CDR3 is 13 residues. Trimming cost V 3 bases and J 10 bases, with 13 bases left between them. CDR3 coding DNA: TGTGCCAGCAGCGGGGACCAGGTGGGAAAACTGTTTTTT. Translation: CASSGDQVGKLFF. The variable domain in full, with the rest retrieved from reference TRBV9 and TRBJ1-4, is DSGVTQTPKHLITATGQRVTLRCSPRSGDLSVYWYQQSLDQGLQFLIQYYNGEERAKGNILERFSAQQFPDLHSELNLSSLELGDSALYFCASSGDQVGKLFFGSGTQLSVL.

This clonotype was found a few times. The chain has TRBV2 and TRBJ1-5; 10 bases agree with TRBD1. This CDR3 region has 14 residues. The germline gives CDR1 SNHLY, CDR2 FYNNEI. V shed 6 bases, J shed 6 bases, and the junction held 5 bases outside the gene matches. The CDR3: CASRPGQGTQPQHF. CDR3 in DNA: TGTGCCAGCAGACCGGGACAGGGGACTCAGCCCCAGCATTTT.

This clonotype was counted only a few times. This chain links TRBV25-1 with TRBJ1-2; TRBD1 aligns across 7 bases. From germline, CDR1 is MGHDK and CDR2 SYGVNS. CDR3 length: 12 residues. Losses at the gene ends were 8 bases for V and 5 bases for J; bases not matched to a gene: 5. The CDR3 DNA reads as TGTGCCAGCTCGGGACAGATTTATGGCTACACCTTC. Its translation: CASSGQIYGYTF.

The chain is built from TRBV6-1 and TRBJ1-5, with D possibly TRBD1 on 5 matching bases. This CDR3 has 14 amino acids. V was clipped by 5 bases and J by 1 base, with 9 bases between them. Germline V gene lookup returns CDR1 MNHNS and CDR2 SASEGT. The CDR3 DNA reads TGTGCCAGCAGTTACTGGGGGAGCAATCAGCCCCAGCATTTT. The encoded protein is CASSYWGSNQPQHF.

For this clonotype: A junction end diverges from the germline sequence, so it may reflect a read error. The gene calls are TRBV7-3 and TRBJ2-2, with D perhaps TRBD2 (5 bases). Per the germline V gene, CDR1 is SGHTA and CDR2 is FQGTGA. The CDR3 sequence is 14 residues long. As DNA, the CDR3 is TGTGCCAGCAGCTTAACTTTGAGAACCGGGGAGCAGTTTTTT. Its translation: CASSLTLRTGEQFF.

This clonotype was detected ten times or more. V and J are TRBV4-1 and TRBJ1-1; D is uncertain. This CDR3 contains 12 residues. With 0 bases removed from V and 11 bases from J, the gap between germline ends came to 10 bases. The germline CDR1 and CDR2 sequences are MGHRA and YSYEKL. CDR3 nucleotides: TGCGCCAGCAGCCAAGATCGAGGTTTGGCTTTCTTT. This translates into CASSQDRGLAFF.

This clonotype was seen ten or more times. This rearrangement joins TRBV10-3 to TRBJ2-7; 8 bases agree with TRBD2. Trimming took 3 bases from V and 2 from J; bases not matched to a gene: 3. Per germline, CDR1 ENHRY and CDR2 SYGVKD. The CDR3 is 14 amino acids. Here the CDR3 reads CAISETSGAYEQYF. The CDR3 DNA follows: TGTGCCATCAGTGAAACTAGCGGCGCCTACGAGCAGTACTTC.

This clonotype was observed at least ten times. This rearrangement joins TRBV12-3 or TRBV12-4 to TRBJ1-2; D possibly corresponds to TRBD1 (5 bases). The V end was cut by 3 bases, the J end by 2 bases, with 7 bases between. The CDR3 loop spans 13 amino acids. CDR3 DNA sequence: TGTGCCAGCAGTTTGAGACAGAACTATGGCTACACCTTC. This codes for CASSLRQNYGYTF.

J is TRBJ2-5 and V is TRBV7-2, with 10 bases identical to TRBD1. V lost 1 base and J lost 8; bases outside the gene matches: 10. From germline, CDR1 is SGHTA and CDR2 FQGNSA. The CDR3 is 16 amino acids. CDR3 sequence (DNA): TGTGCCAGCAGCTTAGTAGACAGGGGGCTGAGTGAAACCCAGTACTTC. It translates to CASSLVDRGLSETQYF. The full variable domain, in which reference TRBV7-2 and TRBJ2-5 provide the parts outside the CDR3, is GAGVSQSPSNKVTEKGKDVELRCDPISGHTALYWYRQSLGQGLEFLIYFQGNSAPDKSGLPSDRFSAERTGGSVSTLTIQRTQQEDSAVYLCASSLVDRGLSETQYFGPGTRLLVL.